This T cell receptor beta chain was recorded in a study of CD4+ T cells in melanoma. The method was immunoSEQ multiplex PCR; TCRdb's version includes in-frame clones alone and lacks a portion of them. Of approximately 15,000 clones listed, approximately 88% are singletons. Study-level findings and limits: CD8+ T cell, macrophage and B cell function reportedly correlated with neoantigen-specific CD4+ T cells. Neoantigen-specific CD4+ T cells in melanoma reportedly had diverse differentiation states.

Of note for this clone: The antigen is undetermined.

The CDR3 totals 11 residues. Germline V gene lookup returns CDR1 SQVTM and CDR2 ANQGSEA. Trimming took off 1 base at V and 4 bases at J, with 3 bases between the two ends. This TCR was recovered from a human donor with melanoma. The chain carries TRBV29-1 and TRBJ2-3; D is uncertain. The sequenced sample consisted of cells from a culture (not recorded whether cultured in vitro). For the CDR3, the DNA is TGCAGCGTTGAAGGGGCAGATACGCAGTATTTT. It specifies CSVEGADTQYF.